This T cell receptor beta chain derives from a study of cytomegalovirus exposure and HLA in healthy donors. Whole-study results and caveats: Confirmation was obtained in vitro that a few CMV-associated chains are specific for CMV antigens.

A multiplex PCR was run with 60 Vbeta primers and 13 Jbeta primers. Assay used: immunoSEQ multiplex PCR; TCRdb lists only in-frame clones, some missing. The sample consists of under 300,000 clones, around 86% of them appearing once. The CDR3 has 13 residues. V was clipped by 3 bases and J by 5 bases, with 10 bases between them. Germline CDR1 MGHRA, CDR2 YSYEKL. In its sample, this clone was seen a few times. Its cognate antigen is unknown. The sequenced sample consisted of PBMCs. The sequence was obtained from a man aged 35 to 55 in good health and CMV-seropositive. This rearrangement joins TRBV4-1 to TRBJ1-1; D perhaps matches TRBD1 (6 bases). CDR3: CASSHTGITEAFF. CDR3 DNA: TGCGCCAGCAGCCACACAGGGATTACTGAAGCTTTCTTT.